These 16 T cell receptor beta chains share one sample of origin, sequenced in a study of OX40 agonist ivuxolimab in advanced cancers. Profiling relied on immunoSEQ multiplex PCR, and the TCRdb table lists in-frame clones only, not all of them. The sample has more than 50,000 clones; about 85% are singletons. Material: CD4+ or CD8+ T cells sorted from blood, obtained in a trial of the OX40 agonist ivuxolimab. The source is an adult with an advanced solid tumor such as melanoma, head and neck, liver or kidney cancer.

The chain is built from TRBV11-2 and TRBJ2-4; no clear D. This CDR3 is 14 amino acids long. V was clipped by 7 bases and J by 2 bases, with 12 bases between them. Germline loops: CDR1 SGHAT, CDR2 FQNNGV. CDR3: CASTASWPKNIQYF. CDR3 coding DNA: TGTGCCAGCACCGCCTCTTGGCCCAAAAACATTCAGTACTTC. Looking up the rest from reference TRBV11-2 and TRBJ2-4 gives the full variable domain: EAGVAQSPRYKIIEKRQSVAFWCNPISGHATLYWYQQILGQGPKLLIQFQNNGVVDDSQLPKDRFSAERLKGVDSTLKIQPAKLEDSAVYLCASTASWPKNIQYFGAGTRLSVL.

The CDR3 nucleotides read TGTGCCAGCTCGCCGGCGGGAGCCAACTTTGATACGCAGTATTTT. This sequence encodes CASSPAGANFDTQYF. The chain couples TRBV18 to TRBJ2-3, with 7 bases lining up with TRBD2. The CDR3 consists of 15 residues. Trimming removed 6 bases from V and 6 bases from J; junction bases left unmatched: 12. Germline values: CDR1 KGHSH, CDR2 LQKENI.

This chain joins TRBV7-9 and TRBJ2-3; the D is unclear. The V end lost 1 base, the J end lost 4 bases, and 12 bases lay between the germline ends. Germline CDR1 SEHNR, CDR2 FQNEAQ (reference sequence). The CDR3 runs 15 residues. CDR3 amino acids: CASSLDASAADTQYF. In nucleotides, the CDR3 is TGTGCCAGCAGCTTAGATGCGTCGGCCGCAGATACGCAGTATTTT.

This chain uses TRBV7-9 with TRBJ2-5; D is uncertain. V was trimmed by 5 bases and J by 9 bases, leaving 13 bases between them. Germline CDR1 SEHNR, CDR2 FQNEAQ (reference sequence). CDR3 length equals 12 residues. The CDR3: CASSAEERPQYF. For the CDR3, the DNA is TGTGCCAGCAGCGCGGAAGAGAGACCCCAGTACTTC.

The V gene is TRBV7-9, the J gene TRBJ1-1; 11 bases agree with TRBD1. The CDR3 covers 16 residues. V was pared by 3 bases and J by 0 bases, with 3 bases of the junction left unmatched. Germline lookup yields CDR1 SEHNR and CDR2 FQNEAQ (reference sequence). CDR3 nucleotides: TGTGCCAGCAGCTTCTGGACAGGGGGCTTGAACACTGAAGCTTTCTTT. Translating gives CASSFWTGGLNTEAFF.

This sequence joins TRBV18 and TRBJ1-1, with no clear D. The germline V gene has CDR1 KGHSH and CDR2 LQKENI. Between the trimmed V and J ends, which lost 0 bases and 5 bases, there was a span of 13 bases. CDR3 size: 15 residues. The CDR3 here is CASSPPGPRKTEAFF. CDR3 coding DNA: TGTGCCAGCTCACCACCGGGTCCGAGGAAGACTGAAGCTTTCTTT.

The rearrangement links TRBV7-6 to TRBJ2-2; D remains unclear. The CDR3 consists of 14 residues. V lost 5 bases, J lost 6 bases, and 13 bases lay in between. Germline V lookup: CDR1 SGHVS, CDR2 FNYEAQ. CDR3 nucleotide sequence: TGTGCCAGCAGCCCCCTCAGTGGGGCCGGGGAGCTGTTTTTT. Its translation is CASSPLSGAGELFF.

DNA for the CDR3: TGTGCCAGCTCACGGCCGGGAGCATCGTACGAGCAGTACTTC. Its protein is CASSRPGASYEQYF. The rearrangement joins TRBV18 to TRBJ2-5, with D possibly matching TRBD2 (6 bases). The end of the DNA aligns better with TRBJ2-7, so the J call may be wrong. Looked up from germline, CDR1 is KGHSH and CDR2 is LQKENI. This CDR3 has 14 residues.

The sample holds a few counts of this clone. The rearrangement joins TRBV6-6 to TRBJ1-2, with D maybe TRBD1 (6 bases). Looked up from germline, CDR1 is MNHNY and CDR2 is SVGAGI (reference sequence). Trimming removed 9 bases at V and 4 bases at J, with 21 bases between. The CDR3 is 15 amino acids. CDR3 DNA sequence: TGTGCCAGTTCAAACCCCAACAGGGAGGGCTATGGCTACACCTTC. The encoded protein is CASSNPNREGYGYTF.

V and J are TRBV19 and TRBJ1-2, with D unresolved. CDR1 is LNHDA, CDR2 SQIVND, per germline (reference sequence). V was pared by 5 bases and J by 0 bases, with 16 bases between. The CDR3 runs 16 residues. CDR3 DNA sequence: TGTGCCAGTAGTCTCGCGCAGAGAAATACTAACTATGGCTACACCTTC. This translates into CASSLAQRNTNYGYTF.

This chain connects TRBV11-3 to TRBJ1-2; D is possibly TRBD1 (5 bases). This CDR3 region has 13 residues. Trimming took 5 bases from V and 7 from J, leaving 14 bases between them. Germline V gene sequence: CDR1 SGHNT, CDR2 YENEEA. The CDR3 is CASSRGYRPGYTF. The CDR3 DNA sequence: TGTGCCAGCAGCCGGGGGTACAGGCCTGGCTACACCTTC.

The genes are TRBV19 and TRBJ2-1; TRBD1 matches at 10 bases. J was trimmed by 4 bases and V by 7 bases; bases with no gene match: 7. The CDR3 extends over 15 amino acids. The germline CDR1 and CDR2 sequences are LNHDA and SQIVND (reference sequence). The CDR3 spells CASTLRQGAYNEQFF. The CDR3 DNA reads TGTGCCAGTACCCTCAGACAGGGGGCGTACAATGAGCAGTTCTTC.

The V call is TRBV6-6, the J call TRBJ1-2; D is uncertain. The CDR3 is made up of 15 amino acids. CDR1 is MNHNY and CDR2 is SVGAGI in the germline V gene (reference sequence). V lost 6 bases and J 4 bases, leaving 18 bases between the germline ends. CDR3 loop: CASSVAGDTPYGYTF. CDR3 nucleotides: TGTGCCAGCAGCGTGGCGGGAGACACTCCCTATGGCTACACCTTC.

CDR3 protein: CASRFLGSGLSTNTQYF. The DNA of the CDR3 is TGTGCCAGTCGGTTTCTTGGTAGCGGGCTTAGCACAAATACGCAGTATTTT. The chain uses TRBV21-1 and TRBJ2-3; the listed D gene, TRBD2, was not tested against the DNA. TRBV21-1 is assigned pseudogene status. This CDR3 is 17 amino acids long.

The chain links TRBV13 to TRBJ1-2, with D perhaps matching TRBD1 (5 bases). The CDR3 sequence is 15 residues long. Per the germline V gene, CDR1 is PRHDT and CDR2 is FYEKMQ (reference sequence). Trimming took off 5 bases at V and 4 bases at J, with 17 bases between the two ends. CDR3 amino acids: CASSAGRAQAYGYTF. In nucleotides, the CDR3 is TGTGCCAGCAGCGCAGGTCGGGCACAGGCCTATGGCTACACCTTC.

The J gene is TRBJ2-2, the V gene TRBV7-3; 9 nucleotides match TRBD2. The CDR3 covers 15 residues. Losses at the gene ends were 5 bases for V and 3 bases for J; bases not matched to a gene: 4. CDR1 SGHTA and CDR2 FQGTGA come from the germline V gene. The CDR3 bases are TGTGCCAGCAGCACTTTAGCGGGGGACACCGGGGAGCTGTTTTTT. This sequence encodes CASSTLAGDTGELFF. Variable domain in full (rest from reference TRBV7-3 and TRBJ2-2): GAGVSQTPSNKVTEKGKYVELRCDPISGHTALYWYRQSLGQGPEFLIYFQGTGAADDSGLPNDRFFAVRPEGSVSTLKIQRTERGDSAVYLCASSTLAGDTGELFFGEGSRLTVL.